These 26 T cell receptor beta chains were all obtained from the same sample, sequenced in a study of cytomegalovirus exposure and HLA in healthy donors (dated by TCRdb to between 2016 and 2019). Library construction relied on the immunoSEQ multiplex PCR assay. A mixture of 60 forward primers for TCR Vbeta segments and 13 reverse primers for TCR Jbeta segments was used in the multiplex PCR. The clones in this table, taken by TCRdb from immuneACCESS, are in-frame only. Not every clone is retained; where verified, under half of the shortfall comes from an unresolved V gene, and the cause of the rest is unknown. Present in this sample are under 300,000 clones, 80% to 95% of which were seen just once. The top ten constitute approximately 1.5% of the sample. The sample consisted of PBMCs. The receptors here all came from a girl aged 2 to 10 in good health and CMV-seronegative.

This clone was seen once. The CDR3 loop reads CASRRPPEFSGNTIYF. DNA for the CDR3: TGTGCCAGCAGGCGCCCTCCTGAGTTCTCTGGAAACACCATATATTTT. The V and J genes are TRBV28 and TRBJ1-3; D is ambiguous. The V gene's germline CDR1 is MDHEN and CDR2 SYDVKM. V lost 6 bases and J lost 0, with 15 bases in between. The CDR3 consists of 16 residues.

The rearrangement joins TRBV10-1 to TRBJ2-1; tentative D call: TRBD1 (6 bases). Germline V gene lookup returns CDR1 WNHNN and CDR2 SYGVQD (reference sequence). There are 15 residues in the CDR3. V lost 6 bases to trimming and J lost 5 bases, with 17 bases between them. The CDR3 region is CASRGDTGLNNEQFF. The CDR3 DNA follows: TGCGCCAGCAGGGGGGACACTGGACTCAACAATGAGCAGTTCTTC.

This clone is a singleton in its sample. This chain links TRBV2 with TRBJ2-5, with D perhaps TRBD2 (7 bases). The closer fit of TRBJ2-7 to the DNA end suggests the J call may be wrong. Per the germline V gene, CDR1 is SNHLY and CDR2 is FYNNEI. CDR3 length equals 13 residues. CDR3 sequence: CASQRGGGHEQYF. The CDR3 nucleotides read TGTGCCAGCCAGCGAGGGGGGGGACACGAGCAGTACTTC.

This chain connects TRBV7-9 to TRBJ2-2; a weak D match, TRBD1 (5 bases). The CDR3 runs 14 residues. Germline assignment: CDR1 SEHNR and CDR2 FQNEAQ (reference sequence). Trimming removed 10 bases at V and 1 base at J, with 13 bases between. CDR3 sequence: CATQGRLNTGELFF. The CDR3 DNA follows: TGTGCCACCCAGGGTCGGTTGAACACCGGGGAGCTGTTTTTT.

The chain recombines TRBV13 with TRBJ1-3; TRBD1 agrees at 8 bases. CDR1 and CDR2 (germline): PRHDT, FYEKMQ (reference sequence). V shed 11 bases and J 0 bases; nucleotides not matched to a gene: 3. The CDR3 loop spans 13 amino acids. CDR3 sequence: CAGTGGSGNTIYF. In nucleotides, the CDR3 is TGTGCCGGTACAGGGGGCTCTGGAAACACCATATATTTT. Full variable domain (remainder filled in from reference TRBV13 and TRBJ1-3): AAGVIQSPRHLIKEKRETATLKCYPIPRHDTVYWYQQGPGQDPQFLISFYEKMQSDKGSIPDRFSAQQFSDYHSELNMSSLELGDSALYFCAGTGGSGNTIYFGEGSWLTVV.

The rearrangement links TRBV19 to TRBJ1-2; D possibly corresponds to TRBD1 (6 bases). CDR1 is LNHDA and CDR2 is SQIVND in the germline V gene (reference sequence). V was pared by 3 bases and J by 5 bases, with 16 bases between. The CDR3 is made up of 15 amino acids. The CDR3 sequence: CASSMGRGASYGYTF. CDR3 sequence (DNA): TGTGCCAGTAGTATGGGACGGGGGGCATCTTATGGCTACACCTTC.

The rearrangement uses TRBV7-9 and TRBJ2-7, with 13 bases matching TRBD2. V shed 4 bases and J 4 bases; nucleotides not matched to a gene: 4. Per the germline V gene, CDR1 is SEHNR and CDR2 is FQNEAQ (reference sequence). The CDR3 extends over 15 amino acids. The CDR3 DNA follows: TGTGCCAGCAGCTCAGGGACTAGCGGGATTTACGAGCAGTACTTC. Its protein product is CASSSGTSGIYEQYF.

This rearrangement joins TRBV7-9 to TRBJ1-5; TRBD1 aligns across 10 bases. The CDR3 sequence is 15 residues long. Per germline, CDR1 SEHNR and CDR2 FQNEAQ (reference sequence). J was trimmed by 10 bases and V by 0 bases; bases with no gene match: 6. The CDR3 loop reads CASSLAGQGLGPQHF. CDR3 sequence (DNA): TGTGCCAGCAGCTTAGCGGGACAGGGGCTGGGACCCCAGCATTTT.

This clone was seen only once. V gene TRBV27 combines with J gene TRBJ2-3; D possibly corresponds to TRBD1 (6 bases). This CDR3 comprises 13 residues. Germline CDR1 is MNHEY and CDR2 is SMNVEV (reference sequence). Trimming left V 3 bases short and J 14 bases short, with 18 bases between. The CDR3 coding sequence is TGTGCCAGCAGTTTCCGGGAAGGACAGCGATGGTATTTT. Residues: CASSFREGQRWYF.

The V gene is TRBV5-1, the J gene TRBJ2-2; 8 bases are a match to TRBD2. The CDR3 runs 16 residues. In germline, CDR1 is SGHRS, CDR2 YFSETQ. Germline trimming cut 3 bases from V and 4 bases from J; bases unmatched to any gene: 8. CDR3 residues: CASSWGLAGSTGELFF. The CDR3 DNA sequence: TGCGCCAGCAGCTGGGGGTTAGCGGGAAGCACCGGGGAGCTGTTTTTT.

This clone was observed once. The chain links TRBV4-2 to TRBJ1-1, with D possibly matching TRBD1 (6 bases). Germline CDR1 is LGHNA and CDR2 is YNFKEQ. This CDR3 has 13 amino acids. Trimming removed 6 bases from V and 1 base from J, with 9 bases in between. CDR3 coding DNA: TGTGCCAGCAGTCAGACAGGGAACACTGAAGCTTTCTTT. It encodes CASSQTGNTEAFF.

The chain uses TRBV10-2 and TRBJ2-5; the match to TRBD2 covers 11 bases. Germline loops: CDR1 WSHSY, CDR2 SAAADI. V gave up 3 bases and J gave up 3 bases; unmatched junction bases: 6. The CDR3 length is 16 residues. The chain's CDR3 is CASSDLASGGKETQYF. The CDR3 nucleotides read TGCGCCAGCAGTGATCTGGCTAGCGGGGGGAAAGAGACCCAGTACTTC.

The rearrangement links TRBV6-1 to TRBJ1-5; D not resolved. CDR1 is MNHNS, CDR2 SASEGT, per germline. This CDR3 is built from 15 residues. With 4 bases removed from V and 0 bases from J, the gap between germline ends came to 10 bases. The CDR3 sequence: CASSAYSFSNQPQHF. CDR3 coding DNA: TGTGCCAGCAGTGCGTACAGCTTTAGCAATCAGCCCCAGCATTTT.

The gene calls are TRBV7-2 and TRBJ2-1; 9 bases line up with TRBD2. CDR3 size: 16 residues. Per germline, CDR1 SGHTA and CDR2 FQGNSA. Germline trimming cut 2 bases from V and 1 base from J; bases unmatched to any gene: 3. The CDR3 DNA reads as TGTGCCAGCAGCTTATCTAGCGGGGCGTCCTACAATGAGCAGTTCTTC. Translating it yields CASSLSSGASYNEQFF. The full variable domain, completed using reference TRBV7-2 and TRBJ2-1, is GAGVSQSPSNKVTEKGKDVELRCDPISGHTALYWYRQSLGQGLEFLIYFQGNSAPDKSGLPSDRFSAERTGGSVSTLTIQRTQQEDSAVYLCASSLSSGASYNEQFFGPGTRLTVL.

V usage is TRBV6-6 and J usage is TRBJ2-7; 7 positions agree with TRBD1. CDR3 length equals 14 residues. V shed 0 bases and J 5 bases; nucleotides not matched to a gene: 4. From germline, CDR1 is MNHNY and CDR2 SVGAGI (reference sequence). This CDR3 is CASSYSRQGDEQYF. The CDR3 DNA sequence: TGTGCCAGCAGTTACTCGAGACAGGGCGACGAGCAGTACTTC.

This clone was detected once. As DNA, the CDR3 is TGTGCCAGCAGGATTCAACCGGGACAGGGGAGAATCGGGGAGCTGTTTTTT. As protein: CASRIQPGQGRIGELFF. The J gene is TRBJ2-2, the V gene TRBV7-9, with 10 bases identical to TRBD1. CDR3 size: 17 residues. CDR1 and CDR2 from the germline V gene are SEHNR and FQNEAQ (reference sequence). The V and J ends lost 6 bases and 7 bases, in that order; junction bases with no gene match: 14.

The sample holds a few counts of this clone. The chain carries TRBV9 and TRBJ1-2; the match to TRBD1 covers 9 bases. Germline V gives CDR1 SGDLS, CDR2 YYNGEE. The trim removed 4 bases at V and 8 bases at J, leaving 9 bases unmatched. This CDR3 comprises 14 residues. CDR3 bases: TGTGCCAGCAGCTCACCTACAGGGGGCGCCGGCTACACCTTC. Amino acid sequence: CASSSPTGGAGYTF.

This clone was recorded only once. This chain links TRBV7-2 with TRBJ2-5, with 14 positions matching TRBD2. Germline CDR1 and CDR2: SGHTA and FQGNSA. With V trimmed by 5 bases and J by 5 bases, 10 bases remained unmatched. This CDR3 is 17 amino acids long. CDR3 residues: CASSPGLAGVHQETQYF. CDR3 DNA: TGTGCCAGCAGCCCGGGACTAGCGGGAGTACATCAGGAGACCCAGTACTTC.

This rearrangement joins TRBV11-2 to TRBJ2-7, with 12 bases fitting TRBD2. The germline V gene has CDR1 SGHAT and CDR2 FQNNGV. The CDR3 is made up of 15 amino acids. The V segment lost 11 bases and the J segment 0 bases; nucleotides outside the gene matches: 8. CDR3 amino acids: CAARRTSGNSYEQYF. The CDR3, as DNA: TGTGCCGCCAGGAGGACTAGCGGGAACTCCTACGAGCAGTACTTC.

J is TRBJ2-7 and V is TRBV6-1; TRBD1 matches 9 bases. The CDR3 is 15 amino acids. The germline gives CDR1 MNHNS, CDR2 SASEGT. V was pared by 7 bases and J by 4 bases, with 11 bases of the junction left unmatched. CDR3 in amino acids: CASKGETGGFYEQYF. The CDR3 nucleotides read TGTGCCAGCAAGGGGGAGACAGGGGGATTTTACGAGCAGTACTTC.

The rearrangement joins TRBV6-6 to TRBJ2-1, with TRBD2 matching over 7 bases. CDR1 and CDR2 from the germline V gene are MNHNY and SVGAGI (reference sequence). The CDR3 runs to 14 residues. V dropped 7 bases and J dropped 0; count of bases not matched to a gene: 3. CDR3 DNA: TGTGCCAGCAACGGGGGGACCTCCTACAATGAGCAGTTCTTC. Translating gives CASNGGTSYNEQFF.

The rearrangement joins TRBV19 to TRBJ2-1; D might be TRBD2 (6 bases). V was trimmed by 6 bases and J by 5 bases, leaving 14 bases between them. Germline V lookup: CDR1 LNHDA, CDR2 SQIVND (reference sequence). The length of the CDR3 is 14 residues. DNA for the CDR3: TGTGCCAGTAGGTCTCCCGGAGGGAACAATGAGCAGTTCTTC. This encodes CASRSPGGNNEQFF.

This sequence joins TRBV18 and TRBJ2-3, with 9 bases that match TRBD2. Judging by the DNA end, TRBJ2-5 fits better; the J call may be wrong. CDR1 and CDR2 (germline): KGHSH, LQKENI. The CDR3 length is 16 residues. CDR3: CASSPPLAGIQETQYF. For the CDR3, the DNA is TGTGCCAGCTCACCGCCCCTAGCGGGAATACAGGAGACCCAGTACTTC.

Concerning this clone: Other nucleotide sequences from this sample produce the same CDR3. J is TRBJ2-7 and V is TRBV7-2, with 13 bases identical to TRBD2. The V segment lost 4 bases and the J segment 4 bases; nucleotides outside the gene matches: 4. CDR1 is SGHTA and CDR2 is FQGNSA in the germline V gene. CDR3 length equals 15 residues. The CDR3: CASSWGLAGSYEQYF. For the CDR3, the DNA is TGTGCCAGCAGCTGGGGACTAGCGGGGTCATACGAGCAGTACTTC.

The chain recombines TRBV29-1 with TRBJ1-2; maybe TRBD1 (5 bases). V was clipped by 5 bases and J by 0 bases, with 10 bases between them. Germline-derived CDR1 and CDR2 are SQVTM and ANQGSEA. This CDR3 contains 13 residues. DNA of the CDR3: TGCAGCGTTCAGGGCCCTACTAACTATGGCTACACCTTC. Its translation is CSVQGPTNYGYTF.

The chain combines TRBV6-5 with TRBJ2-5; TRBD2 matches at 10 bases. V was clipped by 6 bases and J by 1 base; unmatched bases: 2. The germline gives CDR1 MNHEY, CDR2 SVGAGI. The CDR3 covers 14 residues. The CDR3 DNA sequence: TGTGCCAGCAGAAAGCGGGGGGGCCAAGAGACCCAGTACTTC. This codes for CASRKRGGQETQYF.